The 2 T cell receptor beta chains listed next were all sequenced from one sample in a study of breast tumors, draining lymph nodes, adjacent tissues. TCRdb independently ran MiXCR on the multiplex PCR reads; one entry per CDR3 protein. Here the sample spans 80,000 to 130,000 distinct CDR3 sequences, around 21% being singletons. Samples came from axillary lymph nodes draining the breast cancer. The sequencing input was axillary lymph node tissue. The receptor set was obtained from a female donor with breast cancer. Some clones in this sample may be carry-over from other donors' samples.

This clonotype came up a few times. The CDR3 loop reads CAWSAGVNQPQHF. In nucleotides, the CDR3 is TGTGCCTGGAGTGCAGGGGTCAATCAGCCCCAGCATTTT. The genes are TRBV30 and TRBJ1-5; TRBD1 might be the D (6 bases). Germline assignment: CDR1 GTSNPN and CDR2 SVGIG (reference sequence). The CDR3 totals 13 residues. V was cut by 1 base and J by 3 bases, with 7 bases left in between.

The V call is TRBV9, the J call TRBJ1-5; the D is unclear. V dropped 1 base and J dropped 2 bases, with 7 bases sitting between them. The length of the CDR3 is 14 residues. The V gene's germline CDR1 is SGDLS and CDR2 YYNGEE. This CDR3 reads CASSVSGGNQPQHF. CDR3 bases: TGTGCCAGCAGCGTATCCGGGGGCAATCAGCCCCAGCATTTT.